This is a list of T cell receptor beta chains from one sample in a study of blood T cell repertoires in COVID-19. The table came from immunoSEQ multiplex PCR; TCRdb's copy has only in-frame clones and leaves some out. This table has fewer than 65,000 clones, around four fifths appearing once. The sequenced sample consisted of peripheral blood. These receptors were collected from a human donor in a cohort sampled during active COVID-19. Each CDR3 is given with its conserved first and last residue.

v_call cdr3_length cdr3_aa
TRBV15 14 CATSREGGGRGYTF
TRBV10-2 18 CASRLSIGRDRVDSPLHF
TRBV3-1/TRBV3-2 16 CASSPTGSVGNYGYTF
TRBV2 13 CASRWQQKQPQHF
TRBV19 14 CASKRGSDRDEQYF
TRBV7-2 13 CASSLEDRSEAFF
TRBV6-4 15 CASSERTGDYNEQFF
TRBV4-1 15 CASSQDDREYYEQYF
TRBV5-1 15 CASSLEAGAGSPLHF
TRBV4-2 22 CASSQEFHVGGLEFTAADTQYF